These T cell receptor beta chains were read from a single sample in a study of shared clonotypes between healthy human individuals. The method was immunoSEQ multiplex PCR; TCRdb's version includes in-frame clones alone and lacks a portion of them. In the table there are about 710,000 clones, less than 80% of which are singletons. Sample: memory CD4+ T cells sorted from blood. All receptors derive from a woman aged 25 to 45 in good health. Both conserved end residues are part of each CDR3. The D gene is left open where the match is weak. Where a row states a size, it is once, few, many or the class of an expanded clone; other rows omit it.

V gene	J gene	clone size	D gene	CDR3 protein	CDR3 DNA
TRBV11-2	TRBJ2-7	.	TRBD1	CASSSRWDRDYEQYF	TGTGCCAGCAGCTCCAGGTGGGACAGAGACTACGAGCAGTACTTC
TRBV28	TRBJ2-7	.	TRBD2	CASRSSGWPSYEQYF	TGTGCCAGCAGGTCTAGCGGGTGGCCCTCCTACGAGCAGTACTTC
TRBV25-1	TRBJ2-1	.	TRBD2	CASSDSAGGPRGYEQFF	TGTGCCAGCAGTGATTCAGCGGGAGGGCCTAGGGGCTATGAGCAGTTCTTC
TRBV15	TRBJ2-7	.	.	CATSRVVEAGEQYF	TGTGCCACCAGCAGAGTTGTCGAAGCTGGTGAGCAGTACTTC
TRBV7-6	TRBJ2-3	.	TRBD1	CASSLLGTGVPDTQYF	TGTGCCAGCAGCTTACTTGGGACAGGGGTTCCGGATACGCAGTATTTT
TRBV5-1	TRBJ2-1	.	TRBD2	CASSLGVAGVAGNEQFF	TGCGCCAGCAGCTTGGGTGTAGCGGGAGTTGCTGGCAATGAGCAGTTCTTC
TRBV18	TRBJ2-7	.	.	CASSPRTETYEQYF	TGTGCCAGCTCACCACGGACGGAGACCTACGAGCAGTACTTC
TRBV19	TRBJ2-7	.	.	CASSSSIVGLSEQYF	TGTGCCAGTAGTTCTTCAATAGTGGGTCTAAGCGAGCAGTACTTC
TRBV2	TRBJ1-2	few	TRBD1	CASRRTGPTRGYTF	TGTGCCAGCAGGAGGACAGGGCCGACTCGGGGCTACACCTTC
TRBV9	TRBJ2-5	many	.	CASSPGSFGETQYF	TGTGCCAGCAGTCCCGGGAGTTTTGGAGAGACCCAGTACTTC
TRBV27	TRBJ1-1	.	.	CASSFLLGTEAFF	TGTGCCAGCAGTTTTCTATTGGGAACTGAAGCTTTCTTT
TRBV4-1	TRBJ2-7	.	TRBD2	CASSQDRGLAGARYEQYF	TGCGCCAGCAGCCAAGATCGAGGATTAGCGGGAGCGAGGTACGAGCAGTACTTC
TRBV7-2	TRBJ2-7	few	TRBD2	CASSSIAGNNYEQYF	TGTGCCAGCAGTTCCATAGCGGGGAATAACTACGAGCAGTACTTC
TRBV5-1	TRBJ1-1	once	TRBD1	CASSAPGTANTEAFF	TGCGCCAGCAGCGCTCCCGGGACAGCGAACACTGAAGCTTTCTTT
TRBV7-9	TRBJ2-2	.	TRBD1	CASNPGNPGQGAGELFF	TGTGCCAGCAACCCAGGAAACCCGGGACAGGGGGCCGGGGAGCTGTTTTTT
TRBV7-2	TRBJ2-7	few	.	CASSKAVGGEQYF	TGTGCCAGCAGCAAGGCCGTAGGAGGCGAGCAGTACTTC
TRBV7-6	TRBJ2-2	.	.	CASSLDGSGGLYTGELFF	TGTGCCAGCAGCTTAGATGGATCCGGGGGGCTTTACACCGGGGAGCTGTTTTTT
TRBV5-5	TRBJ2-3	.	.	CASSLVAGSGDTQYF	TGTGCCAGCAGCTTGGTGGCGGGGTCTGGGGATACGCAGTATTTT
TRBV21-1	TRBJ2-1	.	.	CASSNRPSGSSYNEQFF	TGTGCCAGCAGCAATCGGCCTAGCGGGAGCTCCTACAATGAGCAGTTCTTC
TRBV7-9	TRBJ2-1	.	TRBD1	CASSELAGQAYNEQFF	TGTGCCAGCAGCGAACTGGCCGGACAGGCCTACAATGAGCAGTTCTTC
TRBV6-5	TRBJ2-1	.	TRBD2	CASSSSGTAYNEQFF	TGTGCCAGCAGTTCCAGCGGGACGGCCTACAATGAGCAGTTCTTC
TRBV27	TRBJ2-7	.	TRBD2	CASQLTSGPIYEQYF	TGTGCCAGCCAACTGACTAGCGGGCCAATCTACGAGCAGTACTTC
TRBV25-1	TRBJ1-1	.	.	CASSEYNWRSASTEAFF	TGTGCCAGCAGTGAATATAATTGGAGGTCGGCGAGCACTGAAGCTTTCTTT